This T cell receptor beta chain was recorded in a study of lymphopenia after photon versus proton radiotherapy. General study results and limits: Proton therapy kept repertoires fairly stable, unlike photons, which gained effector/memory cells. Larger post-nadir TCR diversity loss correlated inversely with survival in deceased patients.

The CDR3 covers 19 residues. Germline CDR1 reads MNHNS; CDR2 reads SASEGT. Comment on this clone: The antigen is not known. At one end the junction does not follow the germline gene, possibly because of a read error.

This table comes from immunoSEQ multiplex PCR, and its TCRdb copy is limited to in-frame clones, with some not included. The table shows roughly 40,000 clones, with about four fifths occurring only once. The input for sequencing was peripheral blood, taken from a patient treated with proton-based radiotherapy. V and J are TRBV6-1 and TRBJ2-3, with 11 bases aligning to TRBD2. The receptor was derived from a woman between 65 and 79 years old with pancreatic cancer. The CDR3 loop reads CASREGLRLAGLSTDTQYF. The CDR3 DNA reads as TGTGCCAGCAGGGAAGGACTTCGACTAGCGGGACTTAGCACAGATACGCAGTATTTT.